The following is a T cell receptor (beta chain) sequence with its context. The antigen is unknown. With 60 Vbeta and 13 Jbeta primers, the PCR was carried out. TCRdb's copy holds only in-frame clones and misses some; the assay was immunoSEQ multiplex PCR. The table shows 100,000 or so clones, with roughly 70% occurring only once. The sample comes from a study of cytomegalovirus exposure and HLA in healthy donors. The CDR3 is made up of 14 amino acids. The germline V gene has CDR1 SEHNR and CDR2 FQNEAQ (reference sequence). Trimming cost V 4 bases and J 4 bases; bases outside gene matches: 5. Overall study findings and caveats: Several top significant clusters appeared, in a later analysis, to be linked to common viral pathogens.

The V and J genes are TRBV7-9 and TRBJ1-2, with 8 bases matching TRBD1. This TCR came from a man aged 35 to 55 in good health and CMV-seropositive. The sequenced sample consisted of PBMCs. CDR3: CASSSWDRLYGYTF. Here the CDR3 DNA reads TGTGCCAGCAGCTCCTGGGACAGGCTCTATGGCTACACCTTC.